Each of the 7 T cell receptor beta chains below was sequenced from the same sample in a study of blood T cell repertoires in COVID-19. Clones were read by immunoSEQ multiplex PCR, and TCRdb kept only the in-frame ones, dropping some. The sample shows roughly 100,000 clones, approximately 81% of them seen only once. Sequenced: peripheral blood. These receptors all stem from an elderly man with acute or convalescent COVID-19.

In its sample, this clone was seen once. The chain combines TRBV28 with TRBJ2-7; D call uncertain. This CDR3 has 11 residues. Germline V gene sequence: CDR1 MDHEN, CDR2 SYDVKM. The V end was cut by 4 bases, the J end by 4 bases, with 5 bases between. Here the CDR3 reads CASSSEYEQYF. The CDR3, as DNA: TGTGCCAGCAGTTCAGAATACGAGCAGTACTTC.

This chain uses TRBV12-3 or TRBV12-4 with TRBJ2-5, with a weak D call TRBD1 (6 bases). V was shortened by 3 bases and J by 4 bases, with 9 bases between the two germline ends. CDR3 length: 13 amino acids. CDR3 protein: CASSFAGAETQYF. The CDR3 DNA reads as TGTGCCAGCAGTTTTGCAGGGGCAGAGACCCAGTACTTC.

V gene TRBV19 combines with J gene TRBJ1-2; TRBD1 might be the D (5 bases). Germline values: CDR1 LNHDA, CDR2 SQIVND (reference sequence). The CDR3 extends over 14 amino acids. Deletions cut 7 bases from V and 3 bases from J, with 15 bases between. The CDR3 loop is CASTRQPGDYGYTF. The CDR3 DNA is TGTGCCAGTACTCGACAGCCTGGGGACTATGGCTACACCTTC.

The chain is built from TRBV4-1 and TRBJ1-3; a weak D match, TRBD1 (5 bases). Germline-derived CDR1 and CDR2 are MGHRA and YSYEKL. The CDR3 contains 14 residues. Trimming pared 2 bases from V and 1 base from J, leaving 6 bases between. The CDR3 DNA reads as TGCGCCAGCAGCCAACAGGGATCTGGAAACACCATATATTTT. Amino acids: CASSQQGSGNTIYF.

The V gene is TRBV7-8, the J gene TRBJ1-2, with 11 bases lining up with TRBD1. This CDR3 has 15 residues. The V and J ends lost 5 bases and 4 bases, in that order; junction bases with no gene match: 6. Per the germline V gene, CDR1 is SGHVS and CDR2 is FQNEAQ. As DNA, the CDR3 is TGTGCCAGCAGCCCCCGGGACAGGGGGGGCTATGGCTACACCTTC. As protein: CASSPRDRGGYGYTF. Full variable domain (outside the CDR3, taken from reference TRBV7-8 and TRBJ1-2): GAGVSQSPRYKVAKRGQDVALRCDPISGHVSLFWYQQALGQGPEFLTYFQNEAQLDKSGLPSDRFFAERPEGSVSTLKIQRTQQEDSAVYLCASSPRDRGGYGYTFGSGTRLTVV.

The CDR3 coding sequence is TGCGCCAGCAGTTCCGGGAGTTTAGATACGCAGTATTTT. Its translation is CASSSGSLDTQYF. This chain links TRBV10-1 with TRBJ2-3; perhaps TRBD2 as D (6 bases). V was cut by 5 bases and J by 5 bases, with 11 bases left in between. The CDR3 covers 13 residues. In germline, CDR1 is WNHNN, CDR2 SYGVQD (reference sequence).

There are many counts of this clone. Written as DNA, the CDR3 is TGTGCCAGCAGCTTATCCGGGACAGGGACGAGGCATCAGCCCCAGCATTTT. Residues: CASSLSGTGTRHQPQHF. V gene TRBV7-8 combines with J gene TRBJ1-5; 9 nucleotides match TRBD1. The CDR3 loop spans 17 amino acids. The V and J ends lost 2 bases and 5 bases, in that order; junction bases with no gene match: 10. Germline V gives CDR1 SGHVS, CDR2 FQNEAQ.